This TCR beta chain was captured by sequencing in a study of T cells after yellow fever vaccination. MiXCR, applied by TCRdb to the 5' RACE reads, yields one record per CDR3 protein. The sample holds a few hundred thousand distinct CDR3 sequences; over 4% are singletons and the top ten take 20% to 25%. Here the sequenced sample was PBMCs, taken 5 days after the yellow fever booster vaccination. This receptor was obtained from a man between 18 and 35 years old who received the YFV17D yellow fever vaccine.

The CDR3 DNA follows: TGTGCCAGCAGTGAAGGGGTTGGAGGGGGGGGGGCCGAGCAGTACTTC. It yields the protein CASSEGVGGGGAEQYF. The genes are TRBV6-1 and TRBJ2-7; tentative D call: TRBD2 (7 bases). The CDR3 extends over 16 amino acids. V dropped 1 base and J dropped 6 bases, with 19 bases sitting between them. Germline values: CDR1 MNHNS, CDR2 SASEGT.